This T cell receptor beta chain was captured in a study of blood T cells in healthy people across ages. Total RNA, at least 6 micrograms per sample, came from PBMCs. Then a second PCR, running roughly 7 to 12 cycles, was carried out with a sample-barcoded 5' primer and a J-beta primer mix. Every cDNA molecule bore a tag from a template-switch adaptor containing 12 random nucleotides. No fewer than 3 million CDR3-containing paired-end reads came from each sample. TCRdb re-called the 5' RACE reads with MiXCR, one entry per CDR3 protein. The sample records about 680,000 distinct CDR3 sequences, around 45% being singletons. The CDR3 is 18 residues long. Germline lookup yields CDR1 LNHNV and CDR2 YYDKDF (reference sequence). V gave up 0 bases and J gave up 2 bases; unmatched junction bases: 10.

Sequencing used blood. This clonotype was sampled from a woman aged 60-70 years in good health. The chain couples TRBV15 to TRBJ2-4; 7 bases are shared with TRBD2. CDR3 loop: CATSRDASGGGTKNIQYF. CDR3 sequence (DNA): TGTGCCACCAGCAGAGATGCATCGGGGGGAGGGACCAAAAACATTCAGTACTTC.